This T cell receptor (beta chain) is drawn from a study of OX40 agonist ivuxolimab in advanced cancers. Turning to the study itself: A diagnosis of hepatocellular carcinoma, melanoma, renal cell or head and neck cancer was present in dose-escalation patients.

TCRdb's copy holds only in-frame clones and misses some; the assay was immunoSEQ multiplex PCR. The sample yields 70,000 or so clones, roughly 84% seen once. Germline V gene data show CDR1 as SGHRS and CDR2 as YFSETQ. The CDR3 runs to 16 residues. V was shortened by 0 bases and J by 8 bases, with 20 bases between the two germline ends. The chain recombines TRBV5-1 with TRBJ1-2; the D is unclear. Sequenced here: CD4+ or CD8+ T cells sorted from blood, sampled in a trial of the OX40 agonist ivuxolimab. The clonotype comes from an adult with an advanced solid tumor such as melanoma, head and neck, liver or kidney cancer. The CDR3 here is CASSLAGSQRLGGYTF. The CDR3 nucleotides read TGCGCCAGCAGCTTGGCCGGGAGCCAGAGATTAGGAGGCTACACCTTC.